One and the same sample provided the 14 T cell receptor beta chains below, sequenced in a study of cytomegalovirus exposure and HLA in healthy donors. The PCR ran on 60 Vbeta and 13 Jbeta primers. Repertoires were generated with immunoSEQ multiplex PCR, while TCRdb's copy carries only in-frame clones and drops some. This repertoire shows 50,000 to 60,000 clones, about 77% found once; its top ten account for around 2.9%. The material sequenced was PBMCs. The receptor source for this set is a woman between 35 and 50 years old in good health and CMV-seropositive.

The chain combines TRBV29-1 with TRBJ1-2; 12 nucleotides align to TRBD1. Trimming removed 7 bases from V and 4 bases from J; junction bases left unmatched: 7. Germline V CDR1 and CDR2: SQVTM, ANQGSEA. This CDR3 has 14 residues. The chain's CDR3 is CSAQGQGAGYGYTF. In DNA form, the CDR3 reads TGCAGCGCCCAGGGACAGGGGGCTGGCTATGGCTACACCTTC.

This sequence joins TRBV6-1 and TRBJ2-3; D is ambiguous. CDR1 and CDR2 (germline): MNHNS, SASEGT. Trimming left V 4 bases short and J 6 bases short, with 17 bases between. The CDR3 is made up of 15 amino acids. The CDR3 DNA reads TGTGCCAGCAGTGTTTCAGCCCAATGGGCCGATACGCAGTATTTT. Its protein is CASSVSAQWADTQYF.

This clone has more than one count but fewer than ten. The V and J genes are TRBV27 and TRBJ1-1; D is unresolved. Germline-derived CDR1 and CDR2 are MNHEY and SMNVEV (reference sequence). The CDR3 runs to 13 residues. The V gene lost 3 bases and the J gene lost 2 bases, with 7 bases spanning the gap. Here the CDR3 reads CASSLGSNTEAFF. The CDR3 coding sequence is TGTGCCAGCAGTTTGGGCTCAAACACTGAAGCTTTCTTT.

This clone was counted a single time. The chain carries TRBV30 and TRBJ1-6; perhaps TRBD1 as D (6 bases). V was clipped by 5 bases and J by 4 bases, with 9 bases between them. The germline V gene encodes CDR1 GTSNPN and CDR2 SVGIG (reference sequence). This CDR3 region has 13 residues. This CDR3 is CAWAQGYNSPLHF. CDR3 coding DNA: TGTGCCTGGGCACAGGGTTATAATTCACCCCTCCACTTT. Filled out from reference TRBV30 and TRBJ1-6, the complete variable domain reads SQTIHQWPATLVQPVGSPLSLECTVEGTSNPNLYWYRQAAGRGLQLLFYSVGIGQISSEVPQNLSASRPQDRQFILSSKKLLLSDSGFYLCAWAQGYNSPLHFGNGTRLTVT.

This clone was picked up one time. The chain uses TRBV4-3 and TRBJ2-7; D perhaps matches TRBD2 (5 bases). Trimming left V 0 bases short and J 5 bases short, with 8 bases between. This CDR3 region has 13 residues. Germline-derived CDR1 and CDR2 are LGHNA and YSLEER. CDR3 coding DNA: TGCGCCAGCAGCCAAGATCCGAGGGACGAGCAGTACTTC. It specifies CASSQDPRDEQYF.

The chain links TRBV5-4 to TRBJ2-1, with 9 bases fitting TRBD1. The CDR3 runs to 15 residues. V was pared by 3 bases and J by 6 bases, with 7 bases of the junction left unmatched. The germline CDR1 and CDR2 sequences are SGHNT and YYREEE (reference sequence). In DNA, the CDR3 is TGTGCCAGCAGCTCCCGGGACAGGGAAGCCAATGAGCAGTTCTTC. This encodes CASSSRDREANEQFF. Using reference TRBV5-4 and TRBJ2-1 for the parts outside the CDR3, the full variable domain is ETGVTQSPTHLIKTRGQQVTLRCSSQSGHNTVSWYQQALGQGPQFIFQYYREEENGRGNFPPRFSGLQFPNYSSELNVNALELDDSALYLCASSSRDREANEQFFGPGTRLTVL.

This clone was seen a few times. The chain links TRBV2 to TRBJ2-3; 12 bases are shared with TRBD2. V was clipped by 6 bases and J by 5 bases; unmatched bases: 6. Germline V gene lookup returns CDR1 SNHLY and CDR2 FYNNEI. This CDR3 comprises 15 residues. CDR3 loop: CASRAPGLAGDTQYF. CDR3 DNA: TGTGCCAGCAGGGCCCCGGGACTAGCGGGAGATACGCAGTATTTT.

The chain links TRBV5-1 to TRBJ1-4, with D uncertain. CDR1 and CDR2 (germline): SGHRS, YFSETQ. V was pared by 7 bases and J by 5 bases, with 18 bases between. CDR3 length: 15 amino acids. CDR3 loop: CASQSSQVPNEKLFF. The CDR3 DNA reads as TGCGCCAGCCAATCCTCCCAGGTCCCAAATGAAAAACTGTTTTTT.

The rearrangement links TRBV7-9 to TRBJ1-4; the D gene is possibly TRBD1 (6 bases). Trimming took off 4 bases at V and 3 bases at J, with 18 bases between the two ends. The CDR3 sequence is 17 residues long. CDR1 and CDR2 (germline): SEHNR, FQNEAQ (reference sequence). The CDR3 sequence: CASSSSVGARSNEKLFF. In DNA, the CDR3 is TGTGCCAGCAGCTCATCCGTGGGGGCACGGTCTAATGAAAAACTGTTTTTT.

Of note for this clone: Mismatch with germline at one junction end may stem from a read error. The chain combines TRBV7-2 with TRBJ2-3, with unresolved D. Germline V CDR1 and CDR2: SGHTA, FQGNSA. CDR3 length equals 10 residues. Here the CDR3 reads CASSFEYLNF. CDR3 sequence (DNA): TGTGCCAGCAGCTTTGAGTATCTGAATTTT.

The rearrangement uses TRBV7-8 and TRBJ1-2; 8 bases align to TRBD1. Trimming at V came to 8 bases and at J to 7 bases, leaving 3 bases not matched to a gene. This CDR3 has 11 amino acids. The germline V gene has CDR1 SGHVS and CDR2 FQNEAQ. This chain's CDR3 is CASGTGVGYTF. For the CDR3, the DNA is TGTGCCAGCGGGACAGGCGTTGGCTACACCTTC.

This chain links TRBV6-5 with TRBJ1-4, with D perhaps TRBD1 (5 bases). The germline V gene encodes CDR1 MNHEY and CDR2 SVGAGI. The CDR3 has 13 residues. V shed 6 bases and J shed 4 bases, with 9 bases lying between them. The DNA of the CDR3 is TGTGCCAGCAGATCCGGGGGTAATGAAAAACTGTTTTTT. Encoded protein: CASRSGGNEKLFF.

The chain uses TRBV7-9 and TRBJ1-1, with 7 bases matching TRBD1. The V gene end was trimmed by 8 bases and the J gene end by 0 bases; junction bases not matched to a gene: 9. This CDR3 is 15 amino acids long. Germline CDR1 and CDR2: SEHNR and FQNEAQ (reference sequence). Here the CDR3 reads CASARVTGLNTEAFF. In DNA form, the CDR3 reads TGTGCCAGCGCGCGAGTGACAGGGCTGAACACTGAAGCTTTCTTT.

V gene TRBV18 combines with J gene TRBJ1-1; D is uncertain. Germline V gene data show CDR1 as KGHSH and CDR2 as LQKENI. Trimming pared 2 bases from V and 4 bases from J, leaving 14 bases between. The CDR3 spans 15 residues. The DNA of the CDR3 is TGTGCCAGCTCACCAGGCGGGAGGCTCAGCACTGAAGCTTTCTTT. Protein sequence: CASSPGGRLSTEAFF.